The 21 T cell receptor beta chains presented below share a single source sample, sequenced in a study of blood T cell repertoires in COVID-19. The protocol was immunoSEQ multiplex PCR, while the TCRdb copy is restricted to in-frame clones and leaves out a portion. Of fewer than 350,000 clones in the sample, roughly 88% were seen once. The sequencing sample was made of PBMCs or T cells enriched from blood (not recorded which). All receptors come from a man aged 25 to 45 who had recovered from COVID-19.

The CDR3 loop reads CASSQAQGPHSGNTIYF. CDR3 in DNA: TGTGCCAGCAGCCAGGCCCAGGGGCCCCACTCTGGAAACACCATATATTTT. The V call is TRBV7-9, the J call TRBJ1-3; D might be TRBD1 (6 bases). V lost 5 bases, J lost 0 bases, and 17 bases lay in between. The CDR3 contains 17 residues. Germline CDR1 SEHNR, CDR2 FQNEAQ (reference sequence). The variable domain in full, completed from reference TRBV7-9 and TRBJ1-3, reads DTGVSQNPRHKITKRGQNVTFRCDPISEHNRLYWYRQTLGQGPEFLTYFQNEAQLEKSRLLSDRFSAERPKGSFSTLEIQRTEQGDSAMYLCASSQAQGPHSGNTIYFGEGSWLTVV.

The CDR3 coding sequence is TGTGCCAGCAGCGGGACAGGGGTAGGCTACACCTTC. It encodes CASSGTGVGYTF. The chain has TRBV6-5 and TRBJ1-2, with 10 bases identical to TRBD1. This CDR3 comprises 12 residues. CDR1 MNHEY and CDR2 SVGAGI come from the germline V gene. Trimming at V came to 6 bases and at J to 8 bases, leaving 3 bases not matched to a gene.

This sequence joins TRBV19 and TRBJ1-5; D gene uncertain. The CDR3 has 17 residues. The V and J ends lost 1 base and 1 base respectively, with 14 bases between them. Germline V gene lookup returns CDR1 LNHDA and CDR2 SQIVND (reference sequence). CDR3 sequence (DNA): TGTGCCAGTAGTATAGGGGCGGGAGGTCTCAGCAATCAGCCCCAGCATTTT. Its protein is CASSIGAGGLSNQPQHF.

The gene calls are TRBV7-3 and TRBJ2-1; 8 nucleotides agree with TRBD2. Germline V gives CDR1 SGHTA, CDR2 FQGTGA. This CDR3 comprises 14 residues. V was pared by 5 bases and J by 5 bases, with 5 bases of the junction left unmatched. DNA for the CDR3: TGTGCCAGCAGCCCCGGGACTAGAAACAATGAGCAGTTCTTC. It specifies CASSPGTRNNEQFF.

In its sample, this clone was seen once. The chain joins TRBV2 to TRBJ1-3, with D perhaps matching TRBD1 (5 bases). The CDR3 totals 14 residues. Trimming cost V 6 bases and J 2 bases, with 11 bases left between them. Looked up from germline, CDR1 is SNHLY and CDR2 is FYNNEI. CDR3 nucleotide sequence: TGTGCCAGCAGCGGTAGCAGGGCTGGAAACACCATATATTTT. It codes for CASSGSRAGNTIYF.

This sequence joins TRBV6-5 and TRBJ1-2, with unresolved D. In germline, CDR1 is MNHEY, CDR2 SVGAGI. The CDR3 runs to 13 residues. V was pared by 3 bases and J by 6 bases, with 11 bases between. CDR3 nucleotides: TGTGCCAGCAGTTATTCCGGTGCTGATGGCTACACCTTC. Residues: CASSYSGADGYTF.

This clone was seen once. V is TRBV11-2 and J is TRBJ1-6, with 8 bases identical to TRBD1. CDR1 is SGHAT, CDR2 FQNNGV, per germline. The ends lost 4 bases at V and 8 bases at J; junction bases unmatched: 13. The CDR3 is made up of 17 amino acids. CDR3 DNA sequence: TGTGCCAGCAGCTCCGAGAGGTTAGGGACAGGTCATTCACCCCTCCACTTT. This codes for CASSSERLGTGHSPLHF.

The chain couples TRBV19 to TRBJ2-2; no definite D call. This CDR3 is 16 amino acids long. In germline, CDR1 is LNHDA, CDR2 SQIVND (reference sequence). V lost 3 bases and J 0 bases, leaving 11 bases between the germline ends. CDR3 sequence: CASSISTTANTGELFF. CDR3 nucleotides: TGTGCCAGTAGTATTTCTACCACCGCGAACACCGGGGAGCTGTTTTTT.

This chain connects TRBV27 to TRBJ1-3, with D possibly matching TRBD1 (6 bases). Germline lookup yields CDR1 MNHEY and CDR2 SMNVEV (reference sequence). The CDR3 consists of 14 residues. Trimming stripped 8 bases from V and 4 bases from J, with 15 bases between. The CDR3 nucleotides read TGTGCCAGCGGGAGAACAGGGTTAGGAAACACCATATATTTT. It encodes CASGRTGLGNTIYF.

The chain is built from TRBV7-8 and TRBJ2-7, with 10 bases lining up with TRBD2. CDR1 is SGHVS and CDR2 is FQNEAQ in the germline V gene. Unmatched junction bases numbered 7, after V lost 5 bases and J lost 3 bases. The CDR3 runs 15 residues. This CDR3 reads CASSQKRGGNYEQYF. The CDR3 DNA reads as TGTGCCAGCAGCCAGAAGCGGGGGGGCAACTACGAGCAGTACTTC.

The rearrangement uses TRBV7-8 and TRBJ1-6, with D maybe TRBD1 (6 bases). CDR3 length equals 13 residues. V lost 5 bases and J lost 7, with 9 bases in between. The V gene's germline CDR1 is SGHVS and CDR2 FQNEAQ. The CDR3 DNA follows: TGTGCCAGCAGCGAAGGACAGAATTCACCCCTCCACTTT. This gives the protein CASSEGQNSPLHF.

The chain links TRBV6-5 to TRBJ1-1, with D maybe TRBD1 (6 bases). The V and J ends lost 4 bases and 1 base respectively, with 10 bases between them. The CDR3 has 14 amino acids. CDR1 MNHEY and CDR2 SVGAGI come from the germline V gene. In DNA form, the CDR3 reads TGTGCCAGCAGTTCAGGGGTCGGGAACACTGAAGCTTTCTTT. This encodes CASSSGVGNTEAFF.

The chain combines TRBV11-3 with TRBJ2-7, with D perhaps matching TRBD1 (6 bases). V was clipped by 4 bases and J by 7 bases, with 11 bases between them. This CDR3 is 12 amino acids long. Germline V CDR1 and CDR2: SGHNT, YENEEA. CDR3 coding DNA: TGTGCCAGCAGCTCAAAAGACAGGGAGCAGTACTTC. Its protein product is CASSSKDREQYF.

This clone is a singleton in its sample. V usage is TRBV7-9 and J usage is TRBJ2-1; 7 nucleotides line up with TRBD1. The CDR3 is 14 amino acids. CDR1 and CDR2 from the germline V gene are SEHNR and FQNEAQ (reference sequence). With 5 bases clipped from V and 5 bases from J, the junction kept 6 bases outside the gene matches. The CDR3 loop is CASSNRDSNNEQFF. In nucleotides, the CDR3 is TGTGCCAGCAGCAACCGGGACAGCAACAATGAGCAGTTCTTC.

V usage is TRBV19 and J usage is TRBJ1-6, with TRBD1 matching over 8 bases. Germline CDR1 is LNHDA and CDR2 is SQIVND (reference sequence). CDR3 size: 15 residues. V was pared by 3 bases and J by 8 bases, with 6 bases of the junction left unmatched. The CDR3 sequence: CASSMDREGDSPLHF. The DNA for the CDR3 is TGTGCCAGTAGTATGGACAGGGAAGGCGATTCACCCCTCCACTTT.

The count of this clone is one. The chain joins TRBV7-9 to TRBJ2-2; 7 positions agree with TRBD1. Germline CDR1 reads SEHNR; CDR2 reads FQNEAQ (reference sequence). J gave up 3 bases and V 3 bases, and 1 base lay outside the gene matches. This CDR3 contains 14 residues. The CDR3 region is CASSFQGDTGELFF. In nucleotides, the CDR3 is TGTGCCAGCAGCTTTCAGGGGGACACCGGGGAGCTGTTTTTT.

The rearrangement uses TRBV24-1 and TRBJ2-3; 8 positions match TRBD2. Unmatched junction bases numbered 2, after V lost 7 bases and J lost 3 bases. Germline V gene sequence: CDR1 KGHDR, CDR2 SFDVKD. This CDR3 has 13 amino acids. CDR3 region: CATRGLETDTQYF. CDR3 DNA sequence: TGTGCCACCAGGGGACTAGAAACAGATACGCAGTATTTT.

Remarks on this clone: One end of the junction is discordant with germline, which a read error may explain. V usage is TRBV2 and J usage is TRBJ1-2, with a tentative D call TRBD1 (5 bases). Germline V CDR1 and CDR2: SNHLY, FYNNEI. The CDR3 totals 13 residues. In DNA, the CDR3 is TGTGCCAGCAGTGAGGACCGACAGCGCCGAGCCTTTTTC. It is translated as CASSEDRQRRAFF. The whole variable domain, filled in from reference TRBV2 and TRBJ1-2, reads EPEVTQTPSHQVTQMGQEVILRCVPISNHLYFYWYRQILGQKVEFLVSFYNNEISEKSEIFDDQFSVERPDGSNFTLKIRSTKLEDSAMYFCASSEDRQRRAFFGSGTRLTVV.

V gene TRBV3-1 (or the pseudogene TRBV3-2) combines with J gene TRBJ2-2; 8 nucleotides line up with TRBD2. Germline V gene sequence: CDR1 LGHDT, CDR2 YNNKEL (reference sequence). V trimming: 7 bases; J trimming: 6 bases; junction bases outside the gene matches: 4. The CDR3 runs 13 residues. CDR3: CASNGRGAGELFF. The CDR3 DNA follows: TGTGCCAGCAACGGGAGGGGAGCCGGGGAGCTGTTTTTT.

V usage is TRBV24-1 and J usage is TRBJ1-5; 10 bases are shared with TRBD1. The CDR3 runs to 16 residues. The germline CDR1 and CDR2 sequences are KGHDR and SFDVKD. V lost 6 bases, J lost 4 bases, and 8 bases stayed unmatched. The CDR3 nucleotides read TGTGCCACCAGTCCCCGGGGGACAGGGGAAAATCAGCCCCAGCATTTT. Translating gives CATSPRGTGENQPQHF.

The rearrangement links TRBV7-9 to TRBJ2-1, with 8 bases aligning to TRBD2. V lost 6 bases, J lost 6 bases, and 10 bases stayed unmatched. CDR3 length equals 15 residues. CDR1 and CDR2 from the germline V gene are SEHNR and FQNEAQ (reference sequence). CDR3 in amino acids: CASSPIAGTINEQFF. CDR3 nucleotide sequence: TGTGCCAGCAGTCCTATAGCGGGGACAATCAATGAGCAGTTCTTC.